Presented here are 26 T cell receptor beta chains from one specimen sequenced in a study of vaccination effects on CD4 cells after COVID-19. Their specific antigens are unknown. At the end of 10 days of culture, CD4+ T cells were isolated. Some clones are missing from TCRdb's copy, which holds only in-frame ones; the method was immunoSEQ multiplex PCR. The repertoire holds about 64,000 clones, with about 72% as singletons. The sequenced sample was CD4+ T cells from PBMCs cultured without peptide, obtained before COVID-19 vaccination. All receptors derive from a human donor who had a prior SARS-CoV-2 infection.

This clone was counted a few times. The sample holds other DNA sequences that translate to the same CDR3. The chain employs TRBV19 and TRBJ1-5; D is uncertain. CDR3 length: 13 residues. V gave up 5 bases and J gave up 3 bases, with 8 bases separating them. The V gene's germline CDR1 is LNHDA and CDR2 SQIVND (reference sequence). The CDR3 loop is CASSPPYNQPQHF. DNA of the CDR3: TGTGCCAGTAGTCCCCCATACAATCAGCCCCAGCATTTT.

This chain joins TRBV5-8 and TRBJ2-7, with 7 positions matching TRBD2. Germline V gene data show CDR1 as SGHTS and CDR2 as YDEGEE. CDR3 size: 17 residues. The ends lost 3 bases at V and 5 bases at J; junction bases unmatched: 17. The chain's CDR3 is CASSSAGDWFSAHEQYF. The CDR3 DNA sequence: TGTGCCAGCAGCTCCGCGGGAGACTGGTTTAGTGCCCACGAGCAGTACTTC.

This clone was counted a few times. The chain uses TRBV7-2 and TRBJ2-1; TRBD2 matches 9 bases. The CDR3 is 15 residues long. Unmatched junction bases numbered 9, after V lost 5 bases and J lost 7 bases. Germline V gives CDR1 SGHTA, CDR2 FQGNSA. This chain's CDR3 is CASSPGTSRMNEQFF. CDR3 nucleotide sequence: TGTGCCAGCAGCCCCGGGACTAGCCGGATGAATGAGCAGTTCTTC.

V and J are TRBV7-6 and TRBJ2-7; tentative D call: TRBD2 (5 bases). Between the trimmed V and J ends, which lost 5 bases and 2 bases, there was a span of 25 bases. Germline lookup yields CDR1 SGHVS and CDR2 FNYEAQ. This CDR3 spans 18 amino acids. In DNA form, the CDR3 reads TGTGCCAGCAGCCCCCCCAGCACGAGGGCCCGGACGGCCTACGAGCAGTACTTC. Translated, it gives CASSPPSTRARTAYEQYF. The full variable domain, with the rest looked up from reference TRBV7-6 and TRBJ2-7, is GAGVSQSPRYKVTKRGQDVALRCDPISGHVSLYWYRQALGQGPEFLTYFNYEAQQDKSGLPNDRFSAERPEGSISTLTIQRTEQRDSAMYRCASSPPSTRARTAYEQYFGPGTRLTVT.

The table lists this clone with a count of one. This rearrangement joins TRBV3-1 (or the pseudogene TRBV3-2) to TRBJ2-5; TRBD2 agrees at 8 bases. With 4 bases clipped from V and 2 bases from J, the junction kept 9 bases outside the gene matches. CDR1 is LGHDT, CDR2 YNNKEL, per germline (reference sequence). CDR3 length: 16 residues. DNA for the CDR3: TGTGCCAGCAGCCCACGGGGGGGCATATATCAAGAGACCCAGTACTTC. It encodes CASSPRGGIYQETQYF.

This chain links TRBV19 with TRBJ1-6; D not certain. Deletions cut 1 base from V and 7 bases from J, with 2 bases between. Germline CDR1 is LNHDA and CDR2 is SQIVND (reference sequence). This CDR3 spans 12 amino acids. In DNA, the CDR3 is TGTGCCAGTAGTATAGTAAATTCACCCCTCCACTTT. This codes for CASSIVNSPLHF. The entire variable domain, with the rest obtained from reference TRBV19 and TRBJ1-6, is as follows: DGGITQSPKYLFRKEGQNVTLSCEQNLNHDAMYWYRQDPGQGLRLIYYSQIVNDFQKGDIAEGYSVSREKKESFPLTVTSAQKNPTAFYLCASSIVNSPLHFGNGTRLTVT.

The V and J genes are TRBV3-1 (or the pseudogene TRBV3-2) and TRBJ2-2; D is ambiguous. V lost 1 base and J lost 8, with 5 bases in between. The CDR3 extends over 12 amino acids. Germline V lookup: CDR1 LGHDT, CDR2 YNNKEL (reference sequence). Here the CDR3 DNA reads TGTGCCAGCAGCCAAGGGGTAGGGGAGCTGTTTTTT. Residues: CASSQGVGELFF.

V is TRBV2 and J is TRBJ1-6; 7 bases agree with TRBD1. Trimming removed 3 bases from V and 9 bases from J; junction bases left unmatched: 5. The germline V gene encodes CDR1 SNHLY and CDR2 FYNNEI. The CDR3 totals 14 residues. Here the CDR3 DNA reads TGTGCCAGCAGTGATAGGGGGCTGTCTTCACCCCTCCACTTT. Encoded protein: CASSDRGLSSPLHF. The full variable domain, rest sourced from reference TRBV2 and TRBJ1-6, is EPEVTQTPSHQVTQMGQEVILRCVPISNHLYFYWYRQILGQKVEFLVSFYNNEISEKSEIFDDQFSVERPDGSNFTLKIRSTKLEDSAMYFCASSDRGLSSPLHFGNGTRLTVT.

The chain uses TRBV5-1 and TRBJ1-6; tentatively, D is TRBD1 (6 bases). This CDR3 is built from 16 residues. Trimming stripped 3 bases from V and 5 bases from J, with 15 bases between. CDR1 and CDR2 from the germline V gene are SGHRS and YFSETQ. CDR3 DNA: TGCGCCAGCAGCTCGAGTTGGGGGGCTGATAATTCACCCCTCCACTTT. Encoded protein: CASSSSWGADNSPLHF.

This chain links TRBV5-5 with TRBJ2-7, with 8 bases lining up with TRBD2. V was pared by 4 bases and J by 4 bases, with 22 bases of the junction left unmatched. The CDR3 covers 19 residues. The germline V gene has CDR1 SGHKS and CDR2 YYEKEE (reference sequence). This CDR3 reads CASSPRAGVILKSNYEQYF. DNA of the CDR3: TGTGCCAGCAGCCCGAGAGCGGGAGTGATTCTCAAGAGCAATTACGAGCAGTACTTC.

V is TRBV7-3 and J is TRBJ2-1, with D possibly called TRBD1 or TRBD2 (5 bases each). CDR1 and CDR2 (germline): SGHTA, FQGTGA. Trimming left V 5 bases short and J 0 bases short, with 14 bases between. The CDR3 contains 16 residues. The CDR3 is CASSTGGTSSYNEQFF. The CDR3 region has the DNA TGTGCCAGCAGCACTGGGGGAACGAGCTCCTACAATGAGCAGTTCTTC.

The gene calls are TRBV16 and TRBJ1-3, with TRBD1 matching 7 bases. Germline trimming cut 4 bases from V and 0 bases from J; bases unmatched to any gene: 9. CDR3 size: 17 residues. Germline V lookup: CDR1 KGHSY, CDR2 FQNENV. The CDR3 sequence is CASSLRQGLLSGNTIYF. CDR3 nucleotides: TGTGCCAGCAGCCTTCGACAGGGACTCCTCTCTGGAAACACCATATATTTT.

The CDR3 protein is CASSLDGIYGANVLTF. The CDR3 DNA reads as TGTGCCAGCAGCTTAGATGGAATTTATGGGGCCAACGTCCTGACTTTC. The V and J genes are TRBV11-3 and TRBJ2-6; D gene unclear. CDR3 length: 16 amino acids. The germline V gene encodes CDR1 SGHNT and CDR2 YENEEA. The V end lost 0 bases, the J end lost 3 bases, and 9 bases lay between the germline ends.

The chain employs TRBV2 and TRBJ1-2; D is unclear. The CDR3 consists of 11 residues. Germline lookup yields CDR1 SNHLY and CDR2 FYNNEI. Trimming took 5 bases from V and 1 from J, leaving 2 bases between them. The CDR3 coding sequence is TGTGCCAGCAGTTATAACTATGGCTACACCTTC. This encodes CASSYNYGYTF.

The chain recombines TRBV2 with TRBJ2-1; 7 positions match TRBD1. V was pared by 6 bases and J by 0 bases, with 5 bases of the junction left unmatched. CDR1 SNHLY and CDR2 FYNNEI come from the germline V gene. The CDR3 runs 15 residues. CDR3: CASRPRDSSYNEQFF. The CDR3 DNA sequence: TGTGCCAGCAGGCCCCGGGACAGCTCCTACAATGAGCAGTTCTTC.

The chain is built from TRBV5-1 and TRBJ2-3; tentative D call: TRBD2 (6 bases). Germline-derived CDR1 and CDR2 are SGHRS and YFSETQ. CDR3 length: 13 amino acids. Trimming cost V 3 bases and J 7 bases, with 12 bases left between them. The CDR3 spells CASSSEGLHTQYF. The CDR3 DNA reads as TGCGCCAGCAGCTCGGAGGGGCTGCATACGCAGTATTTT.

The genes are TRBV6-5 and TRBJ1-3, with D tentatively TRBD1 (6 bases). The CDR3 sequence is 15 residues long. CDR1 MNHEY and CDR2 SVGAGI come from the germline V gene. V lost 2 bases and J 4 bases, leaving 12 bases between the germline ends. Here the CDR3 DNA reads TGTGCCAGCAGTTACGCAGGGGTGGCAGGAAACACCATATATTTT. Its protein is CASSYAGVAGNTIYF.

V gene TRBV5-6 combines with J gene TRBJ2-7, with 8 bases matching TRBD2. With 2 bases clipped from V and 4 bases from J, the junction kept 11 bases outside the gene matches. Germline V gene data show CDR1 as SGHDT and CDR2 as YYEEEE. The CDR3 is 16 amino acids. The CDR3 sequence is CASSLIGSTSEYEQYF. The CDR3 bases are TGTGCCAGCAGCTTAATTGGTTCGACTAGCGAATACGAGCAGTACTTC. Variable domain in full (rest from reference TRBV5-6 and TRBJ2-7): DAGVTQSPTHLIKTRGQQVTLRCSPKSGHDTVSWYQQALGQGPQFIFQYYEEEERQRGNFPDRFSGHQFPNYSSELNVNALLLGDSALYLCASSLIGSTSEYEQYFGPGTRLTVT.

The gene calls are TRBV10-3 and TRBJ1-1; D is uncertain. Germline V gene sequence: CDR1 ENHRY, CDR2 SYGVKD. The CDR3 sequence is 13 residues long. V lost 8 bases, J lost 6 bases, and 16 bases lay in between. This CDR3 is CAIGGSGRAEAFF. Here the CDR3 DNA reads TGTGCCATCGGAGGGAGCGGGCGCGCTGAAGCTTTCTTT.

The chain couples TRBV4-1 to TRBJ2-1, with TRBD2 matching 9 bases. Germline CDR1 reads MGHRA; CDR2 reads YSYEKL. CDR3 length: 15 amino acids. The V and J ends lost 1 base and 8 bases, in that order; junction bases with no gene match: 6. The CDR3 DNA reads TGCGCCAGCAGCCAAGGGGGACTAGCCCGGTATGAGCAGTTCTTC. Translation: CASSQGGLARYEQFF.

The V call is TRBV18, the J call TRBJ2-7; the D call may be TRBD1 or TRBD2 (5 bases each). CDR3 length equals 17 residues. V lost 2 bases to trimming and J lost 3 bases, with 20 bases between them. The V gene's germline CDR1 is KGHSH and CDR2 LQKENI. The CDR3 nucleotides are TGTGCCAGCTCACCAGCTACGGGACGGAGGAGTCTCTACGAGCAGTACTTC. Translation gives CASSPATGRRSLYEQYF. Full variable domain (remainder filled in from reference TRBV18 and TRBJ2-7): NAGVMQNPRHLVRRRGQEARLRCSPMKGHSHVYWYRQLPEEGLKFMVYLQKENIIDESGMPKERFSAEFPKEGPSILRIQQVVRGDSAAYFCASSPATGRRSLYEQYFGPGTRLTVT.

This clone was observed a few times. The J gene is TRBJ1-1, the V gene TRBV10-3; TRBD1 might be the D (5 bases). The V end lost 3 bases, the J end lost 0 bases, and 14 bases lay between the germline ends. The CDR3 contains 16 residues. Germline loops: CDR1 ENHRY, CDR2 SYGVKD. CDR3 loop: CAISDRGRGLNTEAFF. The CDR3, as DNA: TGTGCCATCAGTGACCGGGGGAGGGGTCTGAACACTGAAGCTTTCTTT.

The chain links TRBV30 to TRBJ2-7; possible D gene TRBD1, 5 bases. The CDR3 covers 12 residues. In germline, CDR1 is GTSNPN, CDR2 SVGIG (reference sequence). The germline V and J ends were trimmed by 8 bases and 3 bases, with 14 bases remaining between them. CDR3 nucleotide sequence: TGTGCCAGCGACGGCAGGGTCTACGAGCAGTACTTC. Protein sequence: CASDGRVYEQYF.

The chain links TRBV25-1 to TRBJ1-2; a weak D match, TRBD1 (6 bases). Trimming left V 3 bases short and J 4 bases short, with 21 bases between. The CDR3 has 17 amino acids. Germline-derived CDR1 and CDR2 are MGHDK and SYGVNS. Here the CDR3 reads CASSDHRTVTSFYGYTF. The CDR3 bases are TGTGCCAGCAGTGACCACAGGACAGTAACATCCTTCTATGGCTACACCTTC.

V gene TRBV5-4 combines with J gene TRBJ2-7; 7 positions match TRBD1. Germline V gives CDR1 SGHNT, CDR2 YYREEE (reference sequence). The V and J ends lost 3 bases and 5 bases, in that order; junction bases with no gene match: 5. This CDR3 contains 13 residues. CDR3 in DNA: TGTGCCAGCAGCTGGCAGGGGGACCACGAGCAGTACTTC. Its protein product is CASSWQGDHEQYF.

In regard to this clone: One junction end disagrees with the germline gene, perhaps due to a read error. V and J are TRBV7-7 and TRBJ2-7; 8 nucleotides align to TRBD1. The CDR3 loop spans 15 amino acids. Germline V CDR1 and CDR2: SSHAT, FNYEAQ (reference sequence). This CDR3 reads CASSPGAGGRGEQYF. CDR3 sequence (DNA): TGTGCTAGCAGCCCCGGAGCAGGGGGCCGGGGAGAGCAGTACTTC.